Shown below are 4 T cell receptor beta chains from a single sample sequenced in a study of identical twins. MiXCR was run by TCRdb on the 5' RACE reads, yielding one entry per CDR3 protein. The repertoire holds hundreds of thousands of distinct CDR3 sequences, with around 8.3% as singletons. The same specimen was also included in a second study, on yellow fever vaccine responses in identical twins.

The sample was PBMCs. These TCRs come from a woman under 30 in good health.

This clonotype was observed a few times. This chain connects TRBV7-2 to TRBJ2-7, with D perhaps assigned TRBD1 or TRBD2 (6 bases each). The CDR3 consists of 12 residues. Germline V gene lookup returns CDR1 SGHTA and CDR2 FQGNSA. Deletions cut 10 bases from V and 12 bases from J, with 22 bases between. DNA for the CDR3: TGTGCCACCCGAGCTAGCAAGGAGGGGGTGTACTTC. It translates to CATRASKEGVYF.

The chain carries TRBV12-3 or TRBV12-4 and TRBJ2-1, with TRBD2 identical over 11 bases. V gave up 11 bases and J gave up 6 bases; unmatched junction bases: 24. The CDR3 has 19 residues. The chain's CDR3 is CAFSLIRASGGPASNEQFF. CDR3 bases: TGTGCCTTCAGTTTAATCAGGGCTAGCGGGGGGCCGGCAAGCAATGAGCAGTTCTTC.

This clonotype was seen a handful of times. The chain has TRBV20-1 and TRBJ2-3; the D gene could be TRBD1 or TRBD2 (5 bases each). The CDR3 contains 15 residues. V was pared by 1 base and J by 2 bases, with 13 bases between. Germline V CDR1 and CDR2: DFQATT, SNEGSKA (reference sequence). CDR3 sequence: CSARGGWGFTDTQYF. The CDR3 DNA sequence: TGCAGTGCTAGAGGGGGGTGGGGGTTCACAGATACGCAGTATTTT.

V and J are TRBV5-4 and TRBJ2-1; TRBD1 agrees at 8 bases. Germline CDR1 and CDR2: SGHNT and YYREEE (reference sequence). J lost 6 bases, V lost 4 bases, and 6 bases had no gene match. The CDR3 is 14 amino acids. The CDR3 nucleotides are TGTGCCAGCAGCGTGACAGGGGCCGGCAATGAGCAGTTCTTC. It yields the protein CASSVTGAGNEQFF.